This T cell receptor (beta chain) was observed in a study of radiotherapy plus CTLA-4 blockade in lung cancer. Study summary: Across the patients, objective responses occurred in under 20%, and disease control in roughly 31%. Study results and caveats: Radiotherapy plus ipilimumab was followed by expansion in blood of tumor-derived TCR clones.

V gave up 3 bases and J gave up 0 bases; unmatched junction bases: 9. CDR1 is SNHLY, CDR2 FYNNEI, per germline. This CDR3 comprises 17 residues. This clone was observed a handful of times. Its target is unknown. The repertoire was sequenced with immunoSEQ multiplex PCR; TCRdb's copy has only in-frame clones and lacks some. The table records some 110,000 clones, around 84% of them present only once. The sequences come from peripheral blood, collected from a patient treated with radiotherapy plus ipilimumab. The sequence was collected from a human donor with non-small cell lung cancer that progressed on radiotherapy plus ipilimumab. Some clones in this sample may be carry-over from other donors' samples. V is TRBV2 and J is TRBJ2-3, with TRBD1 matching over 7 bases. The CDR3 loop is CASSDNVLGQSTDTQYF. The CDR3 DNA follows: TGTGCCAGCAGTGACAATGTGTTGGGACAGAGCACAGATACGCAGTATTTT. Variable domain in full (rest from reference TRBV2 and TRBJ2-3): EPEVTQTPSHQVTQMGQEVILRCVPISNHLYFYWYRQILGQKVEFLVSFYNNEISEKSEIFDDQFSVERPDGSNFTLKIRSTKLEDSAMYFCASSDNVLGQSTDTQYFGPGTRLTVL.